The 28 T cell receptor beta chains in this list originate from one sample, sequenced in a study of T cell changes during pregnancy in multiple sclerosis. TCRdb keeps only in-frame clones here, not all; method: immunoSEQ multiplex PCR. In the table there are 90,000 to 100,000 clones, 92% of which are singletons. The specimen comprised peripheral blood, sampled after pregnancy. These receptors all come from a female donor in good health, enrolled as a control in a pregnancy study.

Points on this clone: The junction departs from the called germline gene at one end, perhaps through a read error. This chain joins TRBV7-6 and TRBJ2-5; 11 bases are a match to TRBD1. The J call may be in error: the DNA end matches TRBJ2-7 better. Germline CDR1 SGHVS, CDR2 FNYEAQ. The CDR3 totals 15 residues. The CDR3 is CASSLAGTGGYEQYF. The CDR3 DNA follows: TGTGCCAGCAGTTTAGCCGGGACAGGGGGCTACGAGCAGTACTTC.

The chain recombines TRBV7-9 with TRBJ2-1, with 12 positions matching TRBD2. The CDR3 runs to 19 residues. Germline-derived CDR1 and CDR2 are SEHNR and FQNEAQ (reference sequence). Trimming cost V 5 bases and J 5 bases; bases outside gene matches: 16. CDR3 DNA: TGTGCCAGCAGCCACCCTGGACTAGCGGGGCCCGGGACCGACAATGAGCAGTTCTTC. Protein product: CASSHPGLAGPGTDNEQFF.

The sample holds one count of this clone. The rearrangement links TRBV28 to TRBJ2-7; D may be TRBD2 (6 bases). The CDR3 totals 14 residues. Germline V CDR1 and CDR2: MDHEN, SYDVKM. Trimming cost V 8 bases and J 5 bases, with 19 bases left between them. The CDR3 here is CASGPGLQGNEQYF. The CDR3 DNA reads TGTGCCAGCGGCCCGGGACTCCAAGGCAACGAGCAGTACTTC.

CDR3 amino acids: CASRTTRGDTQYF. The CDR3 DNA follows: TGTGCCAGCAGAACGACTCGGGGAGATACGCAGTATTTT. This rearrangement joins TRBV27 to TRBJ2-3, with D perhaps matching TRBD2 (5 bases). The germline gives CDR1 MNHEY, CDR2 SMNVEV (reference sequence). The CDR3 has 13 residues. Trimming stripped 6 bases from V and 5 bases from J, with 12 bases between.

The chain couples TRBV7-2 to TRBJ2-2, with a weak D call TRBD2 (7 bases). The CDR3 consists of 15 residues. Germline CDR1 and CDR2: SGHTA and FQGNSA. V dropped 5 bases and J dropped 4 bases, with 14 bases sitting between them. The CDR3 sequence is CASSLQGGGTGELFF. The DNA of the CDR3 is TGTGCCAGCAGCCTACAGGGAGGGGGCACCGGGGAGCTGTTTTTT.

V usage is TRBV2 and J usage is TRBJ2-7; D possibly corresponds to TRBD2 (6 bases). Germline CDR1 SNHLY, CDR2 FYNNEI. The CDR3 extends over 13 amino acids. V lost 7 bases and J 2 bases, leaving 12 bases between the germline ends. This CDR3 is CASIGGITYEQYF. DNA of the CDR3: TGTGCCAGCATAGGAGGGATCACCTACGAGCAGTACTTC.

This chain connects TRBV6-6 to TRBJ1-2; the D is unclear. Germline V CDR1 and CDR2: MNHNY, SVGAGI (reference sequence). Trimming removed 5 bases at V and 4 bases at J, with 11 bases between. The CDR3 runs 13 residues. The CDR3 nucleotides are TGTGCCAGCAGTCAGCAAACTATCTATGGCTACACCTTC. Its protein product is CASSQQTIYGYTF.

CDR3 loop: CASGLEGVRGELFF. CDR3 DNA: TGTGCTAGTGGTTTGGAGGGGGTTCGAGGGGAGCTGTTTTTT. This chain links TRBV12-5 with TRBJ2-2; a possible D gene is TRBD1 (6 bases). Germline V CDR1 and CDR2: LGHNT, FRNRAP. V was clipped by 1 base and J by 8 bases, with 11 bases between them. This CDR3 has 14 residues.

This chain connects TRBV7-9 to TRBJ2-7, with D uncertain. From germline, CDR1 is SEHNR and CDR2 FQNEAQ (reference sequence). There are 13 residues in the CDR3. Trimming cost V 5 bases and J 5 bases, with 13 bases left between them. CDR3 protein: CASSVLASHEQYF. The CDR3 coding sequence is TGTGCCAGCAGCGTCCTGGCCAGTCACGAGCAGTACTTC. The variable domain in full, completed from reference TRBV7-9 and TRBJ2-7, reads DTGVSQNPRHKITKRGQNVTFRCDPISEHNRLYWYRQTLGQGPEFLTYFQNEAQLEKSRLLSDRFSAERPKGSFSTLEIQRTEQGDSAMYLCASSVLASHEQYFGPGTRLTVT.

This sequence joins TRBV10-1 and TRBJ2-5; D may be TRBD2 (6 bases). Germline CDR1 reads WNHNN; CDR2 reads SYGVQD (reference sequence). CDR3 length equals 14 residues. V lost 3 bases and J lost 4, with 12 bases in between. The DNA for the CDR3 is TGCGCCAGCAGTGAAGGGACTCTGGGAGAGACCCAGTACTTC. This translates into CASSEGTLGETQYF.

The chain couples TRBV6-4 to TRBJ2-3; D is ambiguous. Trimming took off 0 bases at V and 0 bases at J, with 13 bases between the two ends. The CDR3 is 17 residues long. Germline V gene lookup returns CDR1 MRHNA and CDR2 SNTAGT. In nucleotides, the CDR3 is TGTGCCAGCAGTGACTCCAGTCTTGGAGAAAGCACAGATACGCAGTATTTT. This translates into CASSDSSLGESTDTQYF.

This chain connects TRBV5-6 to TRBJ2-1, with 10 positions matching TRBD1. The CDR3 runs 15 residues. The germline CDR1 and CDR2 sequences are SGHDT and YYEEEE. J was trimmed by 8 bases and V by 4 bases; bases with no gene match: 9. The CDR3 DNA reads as TGTGCCAGCAGCGGCTTGACAGGGGGCTGGGATGAGCAGTTCTTC. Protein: CASSGLTGGWDEQFF.

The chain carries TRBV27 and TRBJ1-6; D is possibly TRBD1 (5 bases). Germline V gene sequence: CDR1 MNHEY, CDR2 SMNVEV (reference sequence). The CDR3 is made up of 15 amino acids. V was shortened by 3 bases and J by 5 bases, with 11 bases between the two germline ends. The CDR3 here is CASSLMGRNNSPLHF. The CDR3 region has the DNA TGTGCCAGCAGTTTGATGGGGCGAAATAATTCACCCCTCCACTTT.

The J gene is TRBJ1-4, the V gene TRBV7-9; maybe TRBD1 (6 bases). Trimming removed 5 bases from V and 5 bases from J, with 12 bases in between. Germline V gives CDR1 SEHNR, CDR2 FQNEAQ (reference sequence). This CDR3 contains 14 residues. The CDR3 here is CASSPDSVNEKLFF. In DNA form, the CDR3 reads TGTGCCAGCAGCCCGGACAGCGTAAATGAAAAACTGTTTTTT.

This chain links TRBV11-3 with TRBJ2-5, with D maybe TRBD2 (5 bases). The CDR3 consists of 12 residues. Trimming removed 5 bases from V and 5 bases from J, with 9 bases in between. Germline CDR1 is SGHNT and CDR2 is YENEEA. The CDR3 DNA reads TGTGCCAGCAGCCGACTAAGGGAGACCCAGTACTTC. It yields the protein CASSRLRETQYF.

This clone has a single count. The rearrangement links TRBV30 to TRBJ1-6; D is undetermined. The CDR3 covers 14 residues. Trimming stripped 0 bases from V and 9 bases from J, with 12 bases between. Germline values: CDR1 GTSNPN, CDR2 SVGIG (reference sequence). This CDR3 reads CAWSVGGRSSPLHF. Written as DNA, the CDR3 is TGTGCCTGGAGTGTCGGAGGCCGGAGTTCACCCCTCCACTTT.

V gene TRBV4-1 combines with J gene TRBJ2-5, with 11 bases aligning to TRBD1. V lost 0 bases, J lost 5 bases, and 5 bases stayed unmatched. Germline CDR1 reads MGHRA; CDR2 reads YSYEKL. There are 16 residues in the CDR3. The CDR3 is CASSQEGQGARETQYF. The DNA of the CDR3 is TGCGCCAGCAGCCAAGAAGGACAGGGGGCGCGGGAGACCCAGTACTTC.

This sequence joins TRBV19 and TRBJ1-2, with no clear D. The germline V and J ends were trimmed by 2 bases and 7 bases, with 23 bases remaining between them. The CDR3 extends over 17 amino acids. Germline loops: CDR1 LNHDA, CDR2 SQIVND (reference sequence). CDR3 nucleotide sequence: TGTGCCAGTAGTATAATCCCAGACTCCACGGGTCCCTTTGGCTACACCTTC. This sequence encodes CASSIIPDSTGPFGYTF.

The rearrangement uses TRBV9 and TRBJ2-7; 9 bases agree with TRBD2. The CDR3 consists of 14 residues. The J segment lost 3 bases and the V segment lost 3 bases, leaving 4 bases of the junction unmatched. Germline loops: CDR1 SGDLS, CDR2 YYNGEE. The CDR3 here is CASSASGTSYEQYF. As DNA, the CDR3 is TGTGCCAGCAGCGCTAGCGGGACCAGCTACGAGCAGTACTTC.

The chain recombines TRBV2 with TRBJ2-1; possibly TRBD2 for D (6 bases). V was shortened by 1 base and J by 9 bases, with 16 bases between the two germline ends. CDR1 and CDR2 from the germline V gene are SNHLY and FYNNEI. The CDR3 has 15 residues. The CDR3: CASSEGAGLGGEQFF. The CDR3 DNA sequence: TGTGCCAGCAGTGAAGGGGCGGGTCTCGGGGGTGAGCAGTTCTTC.

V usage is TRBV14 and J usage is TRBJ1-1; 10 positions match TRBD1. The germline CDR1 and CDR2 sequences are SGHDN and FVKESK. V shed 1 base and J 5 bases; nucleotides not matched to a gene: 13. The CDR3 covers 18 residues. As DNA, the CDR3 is TGTGCCAGCAGCCAAGCCCCCTCGTGGACAGGGGGTGGGACTGAAGCTTTCTTT. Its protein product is CASSQAPSWTGGGTEAFF.

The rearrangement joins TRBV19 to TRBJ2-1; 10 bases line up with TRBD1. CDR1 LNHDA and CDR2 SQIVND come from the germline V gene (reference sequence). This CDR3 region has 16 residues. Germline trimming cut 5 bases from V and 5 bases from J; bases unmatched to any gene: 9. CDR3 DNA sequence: TGTGCCAGTAGTGTACTGACAGGGGGCTTAAACAATGAGCAGTTCTTC. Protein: CASSVLTGGLNNEQFF.

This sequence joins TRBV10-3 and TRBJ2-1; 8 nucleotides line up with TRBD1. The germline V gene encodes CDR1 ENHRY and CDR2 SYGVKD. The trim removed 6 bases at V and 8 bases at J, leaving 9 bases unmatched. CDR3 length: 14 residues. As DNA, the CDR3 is TGTGCCATCAGGAGACAGGGGTACAATGATGAGCAGTTCTTC. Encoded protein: CAIRRQGYNDEQFF.

CDR3: CASSLDHGSLANEQYF. The CDR3 DNA is TGTGCCAGCAGCTTGGATCATGGAAGTCTAGCGAACGAGCAGTACTTC. The chain recombines TRBV5-8 with TRBJ2-7; tentatively, D is TRBD2 (6 bases). Germline V gene lookup returns CDR1 SGHTS and CDR2 YDEGEE. Between the trimmed V and J ends, which lost 0 bases and 5 bases, there was a span of 18 bases. CDR3 length: 16 residues.

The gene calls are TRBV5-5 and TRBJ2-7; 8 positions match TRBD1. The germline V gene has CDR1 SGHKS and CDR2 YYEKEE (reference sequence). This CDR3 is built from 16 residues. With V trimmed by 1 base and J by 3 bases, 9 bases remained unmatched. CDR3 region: CASSLIADRANYEQYF. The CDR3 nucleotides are TGTGCCAGCAGCTTGATCGCGGACAGGGCAAACTACGAGCAGTACTTC.

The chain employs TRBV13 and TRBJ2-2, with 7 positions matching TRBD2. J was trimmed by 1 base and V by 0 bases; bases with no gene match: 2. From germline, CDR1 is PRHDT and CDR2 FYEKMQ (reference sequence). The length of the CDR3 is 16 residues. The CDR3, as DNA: TGTGCCAGCAGCTTAGGGATAGCGGGGAACACCGGGGAGCTGTTTTTT. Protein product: CASSLGIAGNTGELFF.

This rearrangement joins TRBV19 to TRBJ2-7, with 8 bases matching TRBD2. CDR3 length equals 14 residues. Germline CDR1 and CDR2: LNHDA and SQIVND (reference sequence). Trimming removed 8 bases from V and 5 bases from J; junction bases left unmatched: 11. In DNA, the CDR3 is TGTGCCAGTCGCCCGGCGGGGGGTTGGCACGAGCAGTACTTC. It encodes CASRPAGGWHEQYF.

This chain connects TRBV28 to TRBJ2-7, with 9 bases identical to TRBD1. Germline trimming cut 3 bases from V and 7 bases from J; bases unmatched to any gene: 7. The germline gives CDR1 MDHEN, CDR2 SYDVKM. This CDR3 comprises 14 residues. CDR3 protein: CASSLEQGAFEQYF. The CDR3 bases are TGTGCCAGCAGTTTGGAACAGGGGGCGTTTGAGCAGTACTTC.